The T cell receptor beta chain described here comes from a study of blood T cell repertoires in COVID-19. Study at large: Acute and convalescent COVID-19 specimens originated in the United States, Italy and Spain. The cDNA or gDNA used as material had been derived from T cells, B-cell-depleted T cells, or PBMCs.

In the authors' workflow: Scientists estimated how many nucleated cells there were by amplifying reference gene primers. The repertoire was sequenced with immunoSEQ multiplex PCR; TCRdb's copy has only in-frame clones and lacks some. That table gives V, J and clone size, and the DNA gave D and trimming. The data show approximately 250,000 clones, approximately 84% seen once. Enrollees, about 18 to 95 years old, lived in fewer than 25 US areas. The CDR3 is 12 amino acids. Germline CDR1 KGHSH, CDR2 LQKENI. V dropped 3 bases and J dropped 4 bases, with 4 bases sitting between them. The chain joins TRBV18 to TRBJ1-5, with D hard to call. Sequenced material: PBMCs or T cells enriched from blood (not recorded which). The sequence came from a man aged 35-49 years who had recovered from COVID-19. Written as DNA, the CDR3 is TGTGCCAGCTCACCTCCTAATCAGCCCCAGCATTTT. Translated: CASSPPNQPQHF.